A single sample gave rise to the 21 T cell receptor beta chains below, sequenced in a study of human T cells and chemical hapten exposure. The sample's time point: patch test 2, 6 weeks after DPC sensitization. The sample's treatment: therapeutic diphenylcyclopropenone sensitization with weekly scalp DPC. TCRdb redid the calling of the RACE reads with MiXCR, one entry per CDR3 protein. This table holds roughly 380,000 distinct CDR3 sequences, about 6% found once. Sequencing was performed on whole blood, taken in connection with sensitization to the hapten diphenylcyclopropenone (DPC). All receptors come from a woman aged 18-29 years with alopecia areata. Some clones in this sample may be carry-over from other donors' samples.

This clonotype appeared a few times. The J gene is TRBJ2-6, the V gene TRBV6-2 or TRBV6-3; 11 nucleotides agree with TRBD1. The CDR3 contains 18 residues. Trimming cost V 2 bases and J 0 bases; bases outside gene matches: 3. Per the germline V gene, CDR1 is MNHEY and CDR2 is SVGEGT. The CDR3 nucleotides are TGTGCCAGCAGTTACCGGACAGGGGGCGGCTCTGGGGCCAACGTCCTGACTTTC. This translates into CASSYRTGGGSGANVLTF.

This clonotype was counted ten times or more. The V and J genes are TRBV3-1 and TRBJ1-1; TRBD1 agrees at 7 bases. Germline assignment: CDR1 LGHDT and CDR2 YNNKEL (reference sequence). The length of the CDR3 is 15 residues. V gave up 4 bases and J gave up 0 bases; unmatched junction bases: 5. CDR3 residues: CASSPQQGLNTEAFF. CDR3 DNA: TGTGCCAGCAGCCCACAACAGGGGTTGAACACTGAAGCTTTCTTT. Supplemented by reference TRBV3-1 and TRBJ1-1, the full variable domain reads DTAVSQTPKYLVTQMGNDKSIKCEQNLGHDTMYWYKQDSKKFLKIMFSYNNKELIINETVPNRFSPKSPDKAHLNLHINSLELGDSAVYFCASSPQQGLNTEAFFGQGTRLTVV.

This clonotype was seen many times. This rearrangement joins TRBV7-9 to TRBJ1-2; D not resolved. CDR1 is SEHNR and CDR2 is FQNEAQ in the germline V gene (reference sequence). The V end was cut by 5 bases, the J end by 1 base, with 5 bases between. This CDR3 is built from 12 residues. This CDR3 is CASSGYNYGYTF. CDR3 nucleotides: TGTGCCAGCAGCGGTTATAACTATGGCTACACCTTC.

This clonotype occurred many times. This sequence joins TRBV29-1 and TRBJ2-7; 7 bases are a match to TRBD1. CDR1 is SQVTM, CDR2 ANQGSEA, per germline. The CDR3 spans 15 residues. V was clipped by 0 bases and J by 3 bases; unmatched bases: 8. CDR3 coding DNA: TGCAGCGTTGAAGAGGAAGGACAGGAGGACTACGAGCAGTACTTC. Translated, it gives CSVEEEGQEDYEQYF.

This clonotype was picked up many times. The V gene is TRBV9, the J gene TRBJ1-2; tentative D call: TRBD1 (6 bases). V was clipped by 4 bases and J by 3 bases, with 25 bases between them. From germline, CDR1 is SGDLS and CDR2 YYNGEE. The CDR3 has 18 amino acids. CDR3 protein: CASSPRSSWRTDDYGYTF. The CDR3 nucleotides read TGTGCCAGCAGCCCCCGATCTTCTTGGCGGACAGACGACTATGGCTACACCTTC.

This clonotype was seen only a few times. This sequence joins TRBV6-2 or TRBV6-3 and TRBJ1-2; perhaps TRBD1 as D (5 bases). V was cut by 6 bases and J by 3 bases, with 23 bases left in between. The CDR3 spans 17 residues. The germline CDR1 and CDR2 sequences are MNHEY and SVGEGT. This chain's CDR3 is CASRPSPLGVNDYGYTF. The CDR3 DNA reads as TGTGCCAGCAGGCCATCCCCTTTAGGGGTGAACGACTATGGCTACACCTTC.

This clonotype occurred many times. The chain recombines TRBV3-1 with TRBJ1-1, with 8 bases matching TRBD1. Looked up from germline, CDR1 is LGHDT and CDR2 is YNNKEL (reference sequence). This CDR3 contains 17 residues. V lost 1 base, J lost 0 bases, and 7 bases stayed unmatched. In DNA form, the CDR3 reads TGTGCCAGCAGCCAAGGAACAGGGGGAGGAATGAACACTGAAGCTTTCTTT. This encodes CASSQGTGGGMNTEAFF.

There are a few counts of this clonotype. CDR3 DNA sequence: TGTGCCAGCAGTTACCGGGCAGGGGACCAAGAGACCCAGTACTTC. This gives the protein CASSYRAGDQETQYF. This rearrangement joins TRBV6-2 or TRBV6-3 to TRBJ2-5, with a weak D call TRBD1 (6 bases). The germline V and J ends were trimmed by 2 bases and 0 bases, with 10 bases remaining between them. Per the germline V gene, CDR1 is MNHEY and CDR2 is SVGEGT. This CDR3 has 15 amino acids.

CDR3 residues: CASKASGGRTDTQYF. CDR3 coding DNA: TGTGCCAGCAAGGCTAGCGGGGGCCGCACAGATACGCAGTATTTT. V is TRBV6-1 and J is TRBJ2-3, with TRBD2 identical over 10 bases. The CDR3 runs to 15 residues. The ends lost 7 bases at V and 1 base at J; junction bases unmatched: 5. Germline-derived CDR1 and CDR2 are MNHNS and SASEGT.

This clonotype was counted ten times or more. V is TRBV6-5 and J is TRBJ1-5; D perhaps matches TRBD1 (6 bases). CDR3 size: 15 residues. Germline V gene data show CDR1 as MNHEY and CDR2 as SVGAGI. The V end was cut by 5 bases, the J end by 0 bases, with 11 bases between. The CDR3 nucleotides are TGTGCCAGCAGTCGCGGGGGCAATAGCAATCAGCCCCAGCATTTT. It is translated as CASSRGGNSNQPQHF.

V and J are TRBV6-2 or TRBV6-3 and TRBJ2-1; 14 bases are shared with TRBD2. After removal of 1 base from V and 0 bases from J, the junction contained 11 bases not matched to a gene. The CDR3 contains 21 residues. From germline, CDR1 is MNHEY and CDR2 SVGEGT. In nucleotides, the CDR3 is TGTGCCAGCAGTTACTTAAGCCTGGGACTAGCGGGGGCCAGCTCCTACAATGAGCAGTTCTTC. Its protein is CASSYLSLGLAGASSYNEQFF.

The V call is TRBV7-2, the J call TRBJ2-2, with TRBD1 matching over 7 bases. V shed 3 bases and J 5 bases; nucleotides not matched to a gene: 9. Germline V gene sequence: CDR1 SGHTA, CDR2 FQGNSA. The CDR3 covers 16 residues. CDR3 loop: CASSFRLTGLTGELFF. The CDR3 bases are TGTGCCAGCAGCTTTCGCCTGACAGGGCTGACCGGGGAGCTGTTTTTT.

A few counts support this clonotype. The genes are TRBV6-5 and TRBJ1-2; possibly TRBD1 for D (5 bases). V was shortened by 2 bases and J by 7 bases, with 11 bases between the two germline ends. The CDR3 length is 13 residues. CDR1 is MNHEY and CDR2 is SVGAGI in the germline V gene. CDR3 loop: CASSYMGTTGYTF. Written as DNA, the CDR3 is TGTGCCAGCAGTTACATGGGGACTACTGGCTACACCTTC.

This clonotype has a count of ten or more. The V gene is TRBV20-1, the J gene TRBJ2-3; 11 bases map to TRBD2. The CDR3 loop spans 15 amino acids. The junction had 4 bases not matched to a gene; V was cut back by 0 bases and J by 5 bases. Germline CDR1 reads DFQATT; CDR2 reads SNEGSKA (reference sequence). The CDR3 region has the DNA TGCAGTGCTAGAGATCTAGCGGGGGGTGGAGATACGCAGTATTTT. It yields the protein CSARDLAGGGDTQYF.

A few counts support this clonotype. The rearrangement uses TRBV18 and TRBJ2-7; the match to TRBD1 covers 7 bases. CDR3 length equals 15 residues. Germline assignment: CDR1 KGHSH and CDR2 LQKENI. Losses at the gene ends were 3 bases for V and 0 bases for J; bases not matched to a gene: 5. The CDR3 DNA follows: TGTGCCAGCTCACCCCTGGACAGGACCTCCTACGAGCAGTACTTC. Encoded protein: CASSPLDRTSYEQYF.

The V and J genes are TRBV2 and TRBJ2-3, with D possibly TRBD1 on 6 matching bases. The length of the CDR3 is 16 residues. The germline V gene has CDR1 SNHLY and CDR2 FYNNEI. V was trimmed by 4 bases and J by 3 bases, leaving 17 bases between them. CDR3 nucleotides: TGTGCCAGCAGTGGTGCTGGGGGCATTCGGACAGATACGCAGTATTTT. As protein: CASSGAGGIRTDTQYF.

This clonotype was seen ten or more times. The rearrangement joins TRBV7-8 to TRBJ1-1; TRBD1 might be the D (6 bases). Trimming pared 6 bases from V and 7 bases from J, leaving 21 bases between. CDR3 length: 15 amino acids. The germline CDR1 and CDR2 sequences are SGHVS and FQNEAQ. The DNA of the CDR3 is TGTGCCAGCAGTCCCGTGCCCGGGGGGCAGAATGAAGCTTTCTTT. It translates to CASSPVPGGQNEAFF. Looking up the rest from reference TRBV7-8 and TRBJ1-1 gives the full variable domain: GAGVSQSPRYKVAKRGQDVALRCDPISGHVSLFWYQQALGQGPEFLTYFQNEAQLDKSGLPSDRFFAERPEGSVSTLKIQRTQQEDSAVYLCASSPVPGGQNEAFFGQGTRLTVV.

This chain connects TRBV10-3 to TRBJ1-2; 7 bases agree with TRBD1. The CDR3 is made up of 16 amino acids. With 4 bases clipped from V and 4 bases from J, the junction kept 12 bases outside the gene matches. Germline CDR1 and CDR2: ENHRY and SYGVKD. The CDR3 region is CAISGRDSSTVYGYTF. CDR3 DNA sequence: TGTGCCATCAGTGGGAGGGACAGTTCGACGGTCTATGGCTACACCTTC.

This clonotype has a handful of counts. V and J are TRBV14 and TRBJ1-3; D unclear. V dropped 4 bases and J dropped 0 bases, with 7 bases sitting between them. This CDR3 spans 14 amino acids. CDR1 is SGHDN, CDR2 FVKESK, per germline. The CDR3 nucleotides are TGTGCCAGCAGCCCCACATTCTCTGGAAACACCATATATTTT. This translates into CASSPTFSGNTIYF.

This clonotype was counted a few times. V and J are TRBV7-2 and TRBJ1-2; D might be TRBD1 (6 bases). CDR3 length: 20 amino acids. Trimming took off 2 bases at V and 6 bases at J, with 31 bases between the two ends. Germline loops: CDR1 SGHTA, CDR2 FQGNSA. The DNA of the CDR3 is TGTGCCAGCAGCTTATACATGTCAGGGGCCGCGTCAGGAGGAGTAGATGGCTACACCTTC. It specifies CASSLYMSGAASGGVDGYTF.

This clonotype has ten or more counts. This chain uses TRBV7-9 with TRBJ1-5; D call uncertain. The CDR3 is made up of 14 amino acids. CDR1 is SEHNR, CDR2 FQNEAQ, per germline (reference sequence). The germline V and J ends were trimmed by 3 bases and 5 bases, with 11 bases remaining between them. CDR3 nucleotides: TGTGCCAGCAGCTTTACGGGTGAAGATCAGCCCCAGCATTTT. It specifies CASSFTGEDQPQHF. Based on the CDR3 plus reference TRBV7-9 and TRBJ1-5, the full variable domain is DTGVSQNPRHKITKRGQNVTFRCDPISEHNRLYWYRQTLGQGPEFLTYFQNEAQLEKSRLLSDRFSAERPKGSFSTLEIQRTEQGDSAMYLCASSFTGEDQPQHFGDGTRLSIL.